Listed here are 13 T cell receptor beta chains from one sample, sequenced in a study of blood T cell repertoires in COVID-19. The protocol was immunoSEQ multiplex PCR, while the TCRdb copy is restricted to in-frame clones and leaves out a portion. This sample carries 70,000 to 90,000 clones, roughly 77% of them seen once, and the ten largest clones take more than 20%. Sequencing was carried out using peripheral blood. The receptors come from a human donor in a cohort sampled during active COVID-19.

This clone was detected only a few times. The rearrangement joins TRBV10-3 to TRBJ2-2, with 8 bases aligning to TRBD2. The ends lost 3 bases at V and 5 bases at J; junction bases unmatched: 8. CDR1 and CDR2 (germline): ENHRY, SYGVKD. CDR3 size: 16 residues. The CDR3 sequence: CAISDHGLARTGELFF. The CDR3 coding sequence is TGTGCCATCAGTGACCACGGACTAGCCAGGACCGGGGAGCTGTTTTTT.

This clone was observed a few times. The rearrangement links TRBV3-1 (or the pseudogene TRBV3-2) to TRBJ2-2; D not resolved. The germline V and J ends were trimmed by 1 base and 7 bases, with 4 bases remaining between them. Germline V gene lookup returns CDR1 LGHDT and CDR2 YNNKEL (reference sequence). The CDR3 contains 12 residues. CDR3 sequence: CASSQAIGELFF. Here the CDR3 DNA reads TGTGCCAGCAGCCAAGCAATCGGGGAGCTGTTTTTT.

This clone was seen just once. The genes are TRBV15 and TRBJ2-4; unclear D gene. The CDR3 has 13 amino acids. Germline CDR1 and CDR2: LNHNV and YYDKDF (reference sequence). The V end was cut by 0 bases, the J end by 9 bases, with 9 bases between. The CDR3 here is CATSRDRLSIQYF. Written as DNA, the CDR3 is TGTGCCACCAGCAGAGATCGGTTGAGCATTCAGTACTTC.

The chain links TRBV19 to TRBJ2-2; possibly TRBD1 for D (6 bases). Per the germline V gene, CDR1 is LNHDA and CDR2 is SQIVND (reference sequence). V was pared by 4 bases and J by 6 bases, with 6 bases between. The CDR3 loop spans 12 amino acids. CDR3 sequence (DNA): TGTGCCAGTAGTAACAGGGCCGGGGAGCTGTTTTTT. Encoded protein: CASSNRAGELFF.

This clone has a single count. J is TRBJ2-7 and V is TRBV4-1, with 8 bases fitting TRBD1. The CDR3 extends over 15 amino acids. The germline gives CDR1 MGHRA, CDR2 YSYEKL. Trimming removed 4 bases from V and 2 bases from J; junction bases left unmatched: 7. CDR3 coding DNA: TGCGCCAGCAGCCTACGGACAGGGTGGGCCTACGAGCAGTACTTC. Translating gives CASSLRTGWAYEQYF.

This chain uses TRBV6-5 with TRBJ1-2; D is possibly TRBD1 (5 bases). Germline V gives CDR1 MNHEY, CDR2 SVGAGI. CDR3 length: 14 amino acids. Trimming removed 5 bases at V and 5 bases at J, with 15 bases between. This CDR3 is CASSSGTSVYGYTF. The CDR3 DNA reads TGTGCCAGCAGTAGCGGGACGTCAGTTTATGGCTACACCTTC.

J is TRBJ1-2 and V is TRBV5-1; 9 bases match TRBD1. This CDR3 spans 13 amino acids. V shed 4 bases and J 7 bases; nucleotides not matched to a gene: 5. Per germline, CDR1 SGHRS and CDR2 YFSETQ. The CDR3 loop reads CASSTGTGFGYTF. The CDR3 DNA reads TGCGCCAGCAGCACCGGGACAGGGTTTGGCTACACCTTC.

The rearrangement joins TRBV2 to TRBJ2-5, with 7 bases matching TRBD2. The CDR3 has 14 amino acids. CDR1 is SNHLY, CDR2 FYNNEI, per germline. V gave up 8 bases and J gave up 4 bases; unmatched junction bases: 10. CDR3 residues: CASQPSGTGETQYF. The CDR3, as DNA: TGTGCCAGCCAACCAAGCGGGACTGGAGAGACCCAGTACTTC. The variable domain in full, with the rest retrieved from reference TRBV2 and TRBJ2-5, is EPEVTQTPSHQVTQMGQEVILRCVPISNHLYFYWYRQILGQKVEFLVSFYNNEISEKSEIFDDQFSVERPDGSNFTLKIRSTKLEDSAMYFCASQPSGTGETQYFGPGTRLLVL.

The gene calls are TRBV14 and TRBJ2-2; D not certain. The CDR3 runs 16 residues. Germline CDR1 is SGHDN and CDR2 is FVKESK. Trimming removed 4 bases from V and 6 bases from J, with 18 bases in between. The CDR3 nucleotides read TGTGCCAGCAGCCCGAATAGAGGAACATCTGCCGGGGAGCTGTTTTTT. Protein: CASSPNRGTSAGELFF.

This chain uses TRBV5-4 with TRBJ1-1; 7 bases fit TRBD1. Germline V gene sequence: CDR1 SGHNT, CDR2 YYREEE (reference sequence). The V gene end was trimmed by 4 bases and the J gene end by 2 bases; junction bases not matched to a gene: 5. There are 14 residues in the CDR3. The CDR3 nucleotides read TGTGCCAGCAGCACGGGACAGCAAAACACTGAAGCTTTCTTT. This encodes CASSTGQQNTEAFF.

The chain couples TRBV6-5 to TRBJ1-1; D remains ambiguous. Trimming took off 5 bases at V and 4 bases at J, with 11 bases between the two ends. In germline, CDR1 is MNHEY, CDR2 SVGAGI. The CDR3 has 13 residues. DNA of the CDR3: TGTGCCAGCAGTATCGAGGTAGGCACTGAAGCTTTCTTT. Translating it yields CASSIEVGTEAFF.

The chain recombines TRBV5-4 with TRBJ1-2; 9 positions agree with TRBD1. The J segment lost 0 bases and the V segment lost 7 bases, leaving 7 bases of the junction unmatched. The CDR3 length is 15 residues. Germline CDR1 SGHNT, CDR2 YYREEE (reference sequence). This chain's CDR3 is CASGTGSGTNYGYTF. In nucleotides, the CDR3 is TGTGCCAGCGGGACAGGGTCTGGAACTAACTATGGCTACACCTTC.

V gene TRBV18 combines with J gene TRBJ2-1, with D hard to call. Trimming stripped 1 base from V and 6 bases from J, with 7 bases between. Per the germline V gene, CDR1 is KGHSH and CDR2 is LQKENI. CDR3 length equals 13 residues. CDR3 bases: TGTGCCAGCTCACCACAGGCAGGCAATGAGCAGTTCTTC. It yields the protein CASSPQAGNEQFF.